These 14 T cell receptor beta chains came from one sample sequenced in a study of OX40 agonist ivuxolimab in advanced cancers. The data were produced by immunoSEQ multiplex PCR, yet TCRdb's version contains in-frame clones alone and is incomplete. The table lists tens of thousands of clones, 85% to 90% of them singletons. Sequenced material: CD4+ or CD8+ T cells sorted from blood, taken in a trial of the OX40 agonist ivuxolimab. Receptors were obtained from an adult with an advanced solid tumor such as melanoma, head and neck, liver or kidney cancer.

This chain connects TRBV5-4 to TRBJ1-2, with D unclear. The CDR3 runs 15 residues. CDR1 and CDR2 from the germline V gene are SGHNT and YYREEE (reference sequence). V lost 3 bases and J 8 bases, leaving 20 bases between the germline ends. CDR3 coding DNA: TGTGCCAGCAGCTGGGGTGATCAGGCCCCGGGGGGCTACACCTTC. Translating it yields CASSWGDQAPGGYTF.

The V and J genes are TRBV2 and TRBJ1-1; 8 nucleotides align to TRBD1. CDR3 size: 14 residues. Trimming at V came to 5 bases and at J to 4 bases, leaving 6 bases not matched to a gene. Per the germline V gene, CDR1 is SNHLY and CDR2 is FYNNEI. This chain's CDR3 is CASSSTGGSTEAFF. The CDR3 DNA reads as TGTGCCAGCAGTAGTACAGGGGGTAGCACTGAAGCTTTCTTT.

V and J are TRBV7-9 and TRBJ2-5; D may be TRBD2 (6 bases). The CDR3 loop spans 14 amino acids. The germline V gene encodes CDR1 SEHNR and CDR2 FQNEAQ (reference sequence). Trimming pared 1 base from V and 2 bases from J, leaving 8 bases between. The CDR3 bases are TGTGCCAGCAGCTTAGTCGGGGGACAAGAGACCCAGTACTTC. It translates to CASSLVGGQETQYF.

The genes are TRBV5-1 and TRBJ2-5; D is possibly TRBD2 (5 bases). The germline V gene has CDR1 SGHRS and CDR2 YFSETQ. The CDR3 sequence is 14 residues long. V lost 0 bases to trimming and J lost 5 bases, with 11 bases between them. The chain's CDR3 is CASSLGLAVETQYF. CDR3 bases: TGCGCCAGCAGCTTGGGTCTAGCCGTTGAGACCCAGTACTTC.

This sequence joins TRBV9 and TRBJ2-3, with a possible D match to TRBD1 (6 bases). Germline CDR1 reads SGDLS; CDR2 reads YYNGEE. V lost 7 bases to trimming and J lost 6 bases, with 12 bases between them. The CDR3 is 12 amino acids. The chain's CDR3 is CASSRGGDTQYF. For the CDR3, the DNA is TGTGCCAGCTCCAGGGGTGGGGATACGCAGTATTTT.

The V gene is TRBV2, the J gene TRBJ2-1, with D hard to call. Germline V gene sequence: CDR1 SNHLY, CDR2 FYNNEI. The germline V and J ends were trimmed by 7 bases and 7 bases, with 11 bases remaining between them. The CDR3 spans 12 residues. The CDR3 coding sequence is TGTGCCAGCACTGAGCGAGCAAATGAGCAGTTCTTC. The encoded protein is CASTERANEQFF. The whole variable domain, remainder taken from reference TRBV2 and TRBJ2-1, is EPEVTQTPSHQVTQMGQEVILRCVPISNHLYFYWYRQILGQKVEFLVSFYNNEISEKSEIFDDQFSVERPDGSNFTLKIRSTKLEDSAMYFCASTERANEQFFGPGTRLTVL.

V usage is TRBV6-5 and J usage is TRBJ1-1, with D maybe TRBD1 (5 bases). V was pared by 6 bases and J by 1 base, with 15 bases between. CDR3 size: 15 residues. Germline CDR1 reads MNHEY; CDR2 reads SVGAGI. DNA of the CDR3: TGTGCCAGCAGCAATGGGGCCGGGGGGAACACTGAAGCTTTCTTT. Protein product: CASSNGAGGNTEAFF.

The chain links TRBV6-5 to TRBJ1-2; TRBD1 might be the D (5 bases). This CDR3 region has 15 residues. Germline V gene lookup returns CDR1 MNHEY and CDR2 SVGAGI. The V and J ends lost 3 bases and 2 bases respectively, with 13 bases between them. The CDR3 nucleotides read TGTGCCAGCAGTTATTTCGGGACGGGGAACTATGGCTACACCTTC. It encodes CASSYFGTGNYGYTF.

The chain employs TRBV6-5 and TRBJ2-7, with a weak D call TRBD1 (5 bases). Germline CDR1 is MNHEY and CDR2 is SVGAGI. CDR3 size: 13 residues. The germline V and J ends were trimmed by 2 bases and 2 bases, with 7 bases remaining between them. The CDR3 nucleotides read TGTGCCAGCAGTTACAAGGGGCCCTACGAGCAGTACTTC. It codes for CASSYKGPYEQYF.

V gene TRBV6-6 combines with J gene TRBJ1-6; 8 bases line up with TRBD1. Germline V gene lookup returns CDR1 MNHNY and CDR2 SVGAGI (reference sequence). This CDR3 has 16 amino acids. V trimming: 1 base; J trimming: 8 bases; junction bases outside the gene matches: 7. CDR3 loop: CASSYLGTGPDSPLHF. The DNA of the CDR3 is TGTGCCAGCAGTTACTTGGGGACAGGCCCCGATTCACCCCTCCACTTT.

The rearrangement links TRBV10-3 to TRBJ1-5, with 8 bases lining up with TRBD1. The CDR3 spans 15 residues. In germline, CDR1 is ENHRY, CDR2 SYGVKD. V lost 0 bases, J lost 7 bases, and 5 bases stayed unmatched. The CDR3 spells CAISESGTGGQPQHF. The CDR3 DNA reads TGTGCCATCAGTGAGTCGGGGACAGGAGGCCAGCCCCAGCATTTT.

The V call is TRBV30, the J call TRBJ2-1; perhaps D is TRBD1 or TRBD2 (5 bases each). The length of the CDR3 is 13 residues. CDR1 is GTSNPN, CDR2 SVGIG, per germline (reference sequence). V shed 2 bases and J shed 8 bases, with 13 bases lying between them. CDR3 protein: CAWSRGRLDEQFF. In DNA form, the CDR3 reads TGTGCCTGGAGTCGGGGACGTCTGGATGAGCAGTTCTTC.

The chain uses TRBV14 and TRBJ2-5, with no clear D. The CDR3 extends over 12 amino acids. Germline-derived CDR1 and CDR2 are SGHDN and FVKESK. Trimming left V 1 base short and J 4 bases short, with 4 bases between. This chain's CDR3 is CASSQVLETQYF. The DNA of the CDR3 is TGTGCCAGCAGCCAAGTATTAGAGACCCAGTACTTC.

The chain carries TRBV5-1 and TRBJ2-3, with 10 bases aligning to TRBD2. Germline V gives CDR1 SGHRS, CDR2 YFSETQ. This CDR3 is built from 16 residues. V lost 1 base to trimming and J lost 7 bases; unmatched junction nucleotides: 9. The CDR3 nucleotides are TGCGCCAGCAGCTTGAAGCCTAGCGGGAGTAAAAATACGCAGTATTTT. Translated, it gives CASSLKPSGSKNTQYF.